This T cell receptor beta chain was obtained from a study of blood T cell repertoires in COVID-19. Study information: PBMCs, B-cell-depleted T cells, or T cells were the source of the cDNA or gDNA that made up the material.

The germline CDR1 and CDR2 sequences are LNHDA and SQIVND (reference sequence). V shed 1 base and J shed 0 bases, with 4 bases lying between them. There are 14 residues in the CDR3. The protocol was immunoSEQ multiplex PCR, while the TCRdb copy is restricted to in-frame clones and leaves out a portion. The sample carries 85,000 or so clones, roughly 89% recorded once. The chain couples TRBV19 to TRBJ2-1, with D uncertain. The TCR sequence derives from a man aged 45-60 years with active or convalescent COVID-19. Sequenced input: peripheral blood. The CDR3, as DNA: TGTGCCAGTAGTATAGGCAGCTCCTACAATGAGCAGTTCTTC. Translating it yields CASSIGSSYNEQFF.